This entry lists 24 T cell receptor beta chains sequenced from one sample in a study of T cells in Graves' hyperthyroidism and ophthalmopathy. What was amplified from RNA transcripts were TCR beta CDR3 regions. With the HTBI primer set, the TCR CDR3 went through a first round of RT-PCR. TCRdb processed the multiplex PCR reads anew with MiXCR; each CDR3 protein has one entry. Of about 760,000 distinct CDR3 sequences listed, 30% to 40% were seen once; the top ten hold 30% to 40%. The sample was blood. Receptor source: a middle-aged woman with Graves' hyperthyroidism.

The J gene is TRBJ1-2, the V gene TRBV7-6; D perhaps matches TRBD1 (5 bases). The CDR3 spans 16 residues. Between the trimmed V and J ends, which lost 1 base and 8 bases, there was a span of 20 bases. Germline CDR1 is SGHVS and CDR2 is FNYEAQ. CDR3 DNA: TGTGCCAGCAGCTTAGGAGCGGGGCCGGTGGAGGACGGCTACACCTTC. Encoded protein: CASSLGAGPVEDGYTF.

This clonotype was observed at least ten times. The CDR3 coding sequence is TGTGCCAGCAGCACCACCCAGCGGGGTCCCTACGAGCAGTACTTC. Its protein is CASSTTQRGPYEQYF. The rearrangement joins TRBV7-2 to TRBJ2-7; 7 nucleotides match TRBD2. Losses at the gene ends were 5 bases for V and 2 bases for J; bases not matched to a gene: 9. Germline V gene data show CDR1 as SGHTA and CDR2 as FQGNSA. The CDR3 length is 15 residues.

The rearrangement joins TRBV2 to TRBJ1-2, with 7 bases that match TRBD1. CDR1 is SNHLY, CDR2 FYNNEI, per germline. This CDR3 region has 14 residues. After removal of 4 bases from V and 8 bases from J, the junction contained 10 bases not matched to a gene. The DNA for the CDR3 is TGTGCCAGCAGTGCAACAGGGGCGCAGGACGGCTACACCTTC. Translation gives CASSATGAQDGYTF.

The sample holds one count of this clonotype. The DNA is omitted, as the CDR3 cannot be located on it reliably, and the CDR3 follows TCRdb's listing. This chain links TRBV29-1 with TRBJ2-2; TRBD1 was called by the table and not checked on the DNA. Germline V CDR1 and CDR2: SQVTM, ANQGSEA. Both ends counted, the CDR3 spans 24 residues. The CDR3 loop is CSVGGGRAGANVLTFGAGTGELFF.

This clonotype showed up many times. The CDR3 nucleotides are TGCGCCAGCAGCTTTGGCATTCGGAAGGAGCAGTACTTC. Residues: CASSFGIRKEQYF. The V gene is TRBV5-1, the J gene TRBJ2-7; no firm D call. V shed 2 bases and J shed 7 bases, with 13 bases lying between them. In germline, CDR1 is SGHRS, CDR2 YFSETQ. The CDR3 contains 13 residues.

This clonotype was observed a handful of times. Given a much more abundant clone one base away, this may be a read error. The V and J genes are TRBV29-1 and TRBJ1-1, with D unresolved. The CDR3 is 11 amino acids. Germline V gene lookup returns CDR1 SQVTM and CDR2 ANQGSEA. The germline V and J ends were trimmed by 5 bases and 9 bases, with 13 bases remaining between them. CDR3 coding DNA: TGCAGCGTTATCCCCTCTGCGAAAGCTTTCTTT. It is translated as CSVIPSAKAFF.

As to this clonotype: A much larger clone differs from this one at a single base, so this may be a read error. The rearrangement uses TRBV20-1 and TRBJ2-5, with D unresolved. CDR1 is DFQATT and CDR2 is SNEGSKA in the germline V gene (reference sequence). The CDR3 has 14 residues. The CDR3 is CGARPAVGVETQYF. The CDR3 nucleotides read TGCGGTGCTAGGCCCGCGGTGGGTGTGGAGACCCAGTACTTC.

This chain joins TRBV6-2 or TRBV6-3 and TRBJ1-5; no clear D gene. CDR3 length equals 18 residues. Germline V gives CDR1 MNHEY, CDR2 SVGEGT. Trimming shortened V by 4 bases and J by 3 bases, and 22 bases separated the two germline ends. CDR3 DNA sequence: TGTGCCAGCAGTTCCGGGAGGTACGAGCAGTACTACAATCAGCCCCAGCATTTT. Its protein is CASSSGRYEQYYNQPQHF.

Concerning this clonotype itself: At one of its ends the junction is not consistent with the germline gene, which may arise from a read error. This chain links TRBV7-6 with TRBJ1-3; 8 bases match TRBD1. The CDR3 is made up of 15 amino acids. Germline lookup yields CDR1 SGHVS and CDR2 FNYEAQ. The CDR3: CASSLAQGAGNTIFF. Here the CDR3 DNA reads TGTGCCAGCAGCTTAGCGCAGGGGGCTGGAAACACCATATTTTTT.

This clonotype has a handful of counts. The V gene is TRBV18, the J gene TRBJ1-5; D is unclear. Trimming took off 5 bases at V and 9 bases at J, with 14 bases between the two ends. The germline gives CDR1 KGHSH, CDR2 LQKENI. The CDR3 is 13 residues long. The CDR3 coding sequence is TGTGCCAGCTCAATGTCGGAGGGTCTGCCCCAGCATTTT. Translated: CASSMSEGLPQHF.

The rearrangement joins TRBV6-5 to TRBJ1-1; D is uncertain. V shed 0 bases and J shed 4 bases, with 9 bases lying between them. Germline lookup yields CDR1 MNHEY and CDR2 SVGAGI. The CDR3 length is 14 residues. The CDR3 DNA reads TGTGCCAGCAGTTACTCGGGTAAAGGCACTGAAGCTTTCTTT. Protein: CASSYSGKGTEAFF.

This clonotype has at least ten counts. The chain employs TRBV2 and TRBJ1-4, with a tentative D call TRBD1 (5 bases). Germline V gene sequence: CDR1 SNHLY, CDR2 FYNNEI. This CDR3 has 15 amino acids. V dropped 6 bases and J dropped 10 bases, with 21 bases sitting between them. CDR3 sequence (DNA): TGTGCCAGCAGCCGGGACGTAGCGTCCTATGGAAAACTGTTTTTT. Its protein is CASSRDVASYGKLFF. The whole variable domain, remainder taken from reference TRBV2 and TRBJ1-4, is EPEVTQTPSHQVTQMGQEVILRCVPISNHLYFYWYRQILGQKVEFLVSFYNNEISEKSEIFDDQFSVERPDGSNFTLKIRSTKLEDSAMYFCASSRDVASYGKLFFGSGTQLSVL.

This clonotype was found many times. The chain couples TRBV20-1 to TRBJ2-7; D gene ambiguous. Trimming removed 1 base from V and 0 bases from J, with 10 bases in between. The germline V gene encodes CDR1 DFQATT and CDR2 SNEGSKA (reference sequence). The CDR3 sequence is 14 residues long. The CDR3 region is CSARGSATSYEQYF. The CDR3 DNA reads TGCAGTGCTAGAGGAAGCGCGACCTCCTACGAGCAGTACTTC.

Many counts were recorded for this clonotype. V usage is TRBV11-2 and J usage is TRBJ2-5, with TRBD1 identical over 9 bases. The CDR3 sequence is 15 residues long. Germline CDR1 is SGHAT and CDR2 is FQNNGV. Unmatched junction bases numbered 6, after V lost 4 bases and J lost 3 bases. CDR3 in amino acids: CASSSTRTGEETQYF. CDR3 in DNA: TGTGCCAGCAGCTCAACTCGGACAGGGGAAGAGACCCAGTACTTC. Full variable domain (outside the CDR3, taken from reference TRBV11-2 and TRBJ2-5): EAGVAQSPRYKIIEKRQSVAFWCNPISGHATLYWYQQILGQGPKLLIQFQNNGVVDDSQLPKDRFSAERLKGVDSTLKIQPAKLEDSAVYLCASSSTRTGEETQYFGPGTRLLVL.

The chain combines TRBV5-1 with TRBJ1-1; 10 bases agree with TRBD1. V lost 8 bases to trimming and J lost 3 bases; unmatched junction nucleotides: 10. CDR3 length: 15 amino acids. CDR1 is SGHRS and CDR2 is YFSETQ in the germline V gene. CDR3: CASRTRDRGDTEAFF. Written as DNA, the CDR3 is TGCGCCAGTCGAACCAGGGACAGGGGTGACACTGAAGCTTTCTTT.

This chain uses TRBV20-1 with TRBJ1-2; maybe TRBD1 (5 bases). The CDR3 has 14 residues. Germline V gene sequence: CDR1 DFQATT, CDR2 SNEGSKA (reference sequence). Deletions cut 4 bases from V and 3 bases from J, with 15 bases between. The CDR3 DNA follows: TGCAGTGCTATGGGGCTAGCGGGGTACTATGGCTACACCTTC. Protein product: CSAMGLAGYYGYTF.

The chain combines TRBV7-2 with TRBJ2-5; the match to TRBD1 covers 11 bases. The CDR3 totals 17 residues. Germline CDR1 and CDR2: SGHTA and FQGNSA. V trimming: 3 bases; J trimming: 6 bases; junction bases outside the gene matches: 12. The CDR3 coding sequence is TGTGCCAGCAGCTTGAGTGGACAGGGGGCGACTCGAAAGACCCAGTACTTC. Translating it yields CASSLSGQGATRKTQYF.

V usage is TRBV5-1 and J usage is TRBJ1-1, with no clear D. V dropped 1 base and J dropped 2 bases, with 18 bases sitting between them. This CDR3 is 17 amino acids long. Germline CDR1 SGHRS, CDR2 YFSETQ. The CDR3 DNA is TGCGCCAGCAGCTTGATGAATAGCCGTTTTACAAACACTGAAGCTTTCTTT. Encoded protein: CASSLMNSRFTNTEAFF.

The chain has TRBV7-8 and TRBJ2-7, with a possible D match to TRBD2 (6 bases). With the DNA end fitting TRBJ2-4 better, the J assignment may be wrong. CDR1 and CDR2 from the germline V gene are SGHVS and FQNEAQ. The CDR3 spans 15 residues. The CDR3 sequence: CASSLWGLAKNIQYF. The DNA for the CDR3 is TGTGCCAGCAGCCTTTGGGGACTAGCCAAAAACATTCAGTACTTC.

The chain carries TRBV7-9 and TRBJ1-2; tentatively, D is TRBD1 (5 bases). V was clipped by 8 bases and J by 3 bases, with 16 bases between them. This CDR3 spans 14 amino acids. Germline assignment: CDR1 SEHNR and CDR2 FQNEAQ (reference sequence). The CDR3 sequence is CASSPPRQYYGYTF. As DNA, the CDR3 is TGTGCCAGCTCACCACCGAGACAGTACTATGGCTACACCTTC.

The chain links TRBV29-1 to TRBJ2-7, with TRBD1 identical over 11 bases. Germline V gene sequence: CDR1 SQVTM, CDR2 ANQGSEA. V shed 3 bases, J shed 2 bases, and the junction held 6 bases outside the gene matches. The CDR3 spans 15 residues. The CDR3 sequence is CSVEGGQGETYEQYF. For the CDR3, the DNA is TGCAGCGTTGAGGGGGGACAGGGGGAGACCTACGAGCAGTACTTC.

This clonotype was counted between two and nine times. This chain uses TRBV29-1 with TRBJ2-3; D gene unclear. This CDR3 is built from 10 residues. Germline V gives CDR1 SQVTM, CDR2 ANQGSEA. V was pared by 7 bases and J by 2 bases, with 4 bases between. The DNA of the CDR3 is TGCAGCGGGGACACAGATACGCAGTATTTT. Translated: CSGDTDTQYF.

V usage is TRBV24-1 and J usage is TRBJ2-2; TRBD2 might be the D (7 bases). The germline V gene encodes CDR1 KGHDR and CDR2 SFDVKD. V lost 9 bases to trimming and J lost 4 bases, with 14 bases between them. This CDR3 comprises 14 residues. The CDR3 DNA reads TGTGCCACCCAGATAGGGGGGGGCACCGGGGAGCTGTTTTTT. Translating it yields CATQIGGGTGELFF.

A remark on this clonotype: At one of its ends the junction is not consistent with the germline gene, which may arise from a read error. CDR3 sequence reads: CARSYSRGVYGYTF. In DNA form, the CDR3 reads TGTGCCAGGAGTTACTCGCGGGGGGTCTATGGCTACACCTTC. The chain recombines TRBV6-5 with TRBJ1-2, with a weak D call TRBD1 (5 bases). Looked up from germline, CDR1 is MNHEY and CDR2 is SVGAGI. The CDR3 runs 14 residues.